The clone carrying this T cell receptor (beta chain) appeared many times. The record originates from a study of human T cells and chemical hapten exposure. Regarding time point: healthy volunteer bleed at 6 weeks. Total RNA was isolated from unfractionated whole blood. TCRdb re-called the RACE reads through MiXCR, storing one row per CDR3 protein. The data contain roughly 80,000 distinct CDR3 sequences, 8.6% of them singletons. What was sequenced was whole blood. This TCR came from a female donor in good health. Some clones in this sample may be carry-over from other donors' samples.

The CDR3 reads CASSQGTGGVYGYTF. DNA for the CDR3: TGCGCCAGCAGCCAAGGCACAGGGGGCGTCTATGGCTACACCTTC. The V call is TRBV4-3, the J call TRBJ1-2; 9 nucleotides line up with TRBD1. J was trimmed by 4 bases and V by 1 base; bases with no gene match: 4. The CDR3 is 15 residues long. Germline V gene lookup returns CDR1 LGHNA and CDR2 YSLEER.